This T cell receptor (beta chain) was recovered during a study of cytomegalovirus exposure and HLA in healthy donors. Study conclusions and caveats: The study dropped some indistinguishable V segments, TRBV6-2 and TRBV6-3 among them. A prior analysis recorded that most TCR beta V segments were productive about 90% or about 30% of the time. Later analysis identified a missense DCLRE1C variant that was linked to TCR beta V- and J-gene trimming.

The PCR used 60 Vbeta and 13 Jbeta primers. TCRdb's copy holds only in-frame clones and misses some; the assay was immunoSEQ multiplex PCR. The table records about 100,000 clones, 55% to 80% of them present only once. This clone was seen only once. Antigen: not known. J gave up 0 bases and V 3 bases, and 6 bases lay outside the gene matches. Germline lookup yields CDR1 LGHNA and CDR2 YSLEER. This CDR3 region has 16 residues. The TCR was taken from a man aged 35-49 years in good health and CMV-seronegative. This chain links TRBV4-3 with TRBJ1-2, with 8 bases identical to TRBD1. The sequenced material came from PBMCs. CDR3 nucleotides: TGCGCCAGCAGCCAGGCGACAGGGGAGGCTAACTATGGCTACACCTTC. This gives the protein CASSQATGEANYGYTF.